Given below is one T cell receptor beta chain in context. Its antigen target is currently unknown. No base-level quality is on record; no much larger clone is a single base apart. Different DNA sequences within this sample yield the same CDR3. The germline V gene (reference sequence) supplies CDR1 GTSNPN and CDR2 SVGIG. From the cysteine through the phenylalanine, the CDR3 covers 13 amino acids. Only the CDR3 portion is preserved as DNA: 39 bases, with reading frame beginning at the first base. Germline trimming: 3 bases from V, 6 bases from J; junction bases outside gene matches: 2. The donors were healthy, HIV-negative adults with no recently reported acute infections or vaccinations. Every donor was a Caucasian adult residing in Nashville, Tennessee, USA. CD4+ T cells were enriched by magnetic negative selection; naive cells were then positively selected on CD45RA, and the negative fraction formed the memory subset. After blood collection by leukapheresis, PBMCs were isolated using Ficoll-Histopaque density gradient centrifugation and then cryopreserved in the vapor phase of liquid nitrogen. Analytical flow cytometry was used to check the purity and quantity of each magnetically sorted T cell population. From each sorted fraction, genomic DNA was isolated and quantified by UV absorbance on a Nanodrop 2000c.

This entry comes from a study of shared clonotypes between healthy human individuals (dated by TCRdb to the early 2020s). In terms of the full investigation: The cohort included three men and a couple of women between 18 and 49 years of age. Different laboratories and diverse techniques were used to prepare libraries and sequence TCR repertoires, to increase sequencing depth and limit assay-specific biases. For each donor, CD4 naive and CD4 memory were each run on three plates, CD8 naive on two plates, and CD8 memory on one plate. Each donor's leukapheresis produced roughly between about 0.8 and 10 billion PBMCs. The study deeply sequenced blood TCR repertoires of five healthy adults to estimate repertoire size and the extent of clonotype sharing between individuals. The study at large found these results: Naive subsets generally had larger estimated clonotype richness than memory subsets. The small number of donors limited the genetic and exposure-history diversity represented. Incomplete sequencing was indicated by rarefaction of sorted-subset datasets, despite the large sequencing depth. Roughly 5% of naive CD4, 3.5% of naive CD8, 2.3% of memory CD4, and 0.4% of memory CD8 clonotypes were shared across several donors. Pairwise subsampling led to the expectation that sequencing depth would affect the degree of clonotype sharing among donors. Sampling was restricted to blood, and TCR repertoires in tissue are likely to differ from TCR repertoires in blood. Clonotypes shared by all four sorted-subset donors showed higher generation probabilities than non-shared clonotypes.

Using the deep immunoSEQ assay, multiplex PCR amplified TCR CDR3 regions from genomic DNA. For each cell subset, the extracted genomic DNA was distributed evenly across all wells of several immunoSEQ 96-well plates, and each plate served as one replicate. Each replicate PCR for sorted subsets received 150 to 250 ng genomic DNA, equal to roughly 30,000 T cell genomes. Purified libraries were measured with a Qubit 3.0 fluorometer, size-checked on a Bioanalyzer 2100, and measured again with the KAPA Library Quantification kit. Each immunoSEQ 96-well plate was sequenced on its own single-read 150-cycle Illumina NextSeq 550 flow cell. In the source study's methods: The immunoSEQ output contained only junctional sequences without quality scores, so filtering could not match that applied to full-length reads. Sequences were annotated with PyIR, a Python wrapper for IgBLAST v1.9, using IMGT germline references to assign V/J genes and CDR3. Reads were removed for weak V/J assignments (E-value above 1e-6), missing CDR3, stop codons, out-of-frame junctions, or ambiguous translated residues. A V3J clonotype was defined by an identical inferred V gene, J gene, and CDR3 amino acid sequence. The percentage overlap between two repertoires was calculated by dividing the number of shared unique clonotypes by the size of the smaller repertoire. Repertoire richness was assessed with RTK rarefaction, the Chao1 estimator, and Recon v2.1 estimates of unobserved clonotypes. Generation probabilities for all TCRbeta clonotypes obtained by the gDNA method from a handful of donors were computed using OLGA. Sourced from immuneACCESS, this table was stored by TCRdb with only in-frame sequences that have V and J called. A share of the clones is absent; for the studies checked, an unresolved V gene accounts for under half, and the remainder has no known explanation. V and J calls and clone size come straight from that table; D and trimming were deduced from the DNA. The sample contains roughly 2 million clones, approximately 96% of them found a single time. The top ten clones comprise roughly 0.13% of the sample.

Sequencing was carried out using naive CD4+ T cells sorted from blood. In the paper's terms, the cell subset or site label means: CD45RA+ positively selected. The V and J genes are TRBV30 and TRBJ1-5; the central 10 bases match TRBD1. This TCR was recovered from a man younger than 35 in good health. Here the CDR3 is given as CAWSGQGGQPQHF. The DNA is TGTGCCTGGAGCGGACAGGGGGGTCAGCCCCAGCATTTT.